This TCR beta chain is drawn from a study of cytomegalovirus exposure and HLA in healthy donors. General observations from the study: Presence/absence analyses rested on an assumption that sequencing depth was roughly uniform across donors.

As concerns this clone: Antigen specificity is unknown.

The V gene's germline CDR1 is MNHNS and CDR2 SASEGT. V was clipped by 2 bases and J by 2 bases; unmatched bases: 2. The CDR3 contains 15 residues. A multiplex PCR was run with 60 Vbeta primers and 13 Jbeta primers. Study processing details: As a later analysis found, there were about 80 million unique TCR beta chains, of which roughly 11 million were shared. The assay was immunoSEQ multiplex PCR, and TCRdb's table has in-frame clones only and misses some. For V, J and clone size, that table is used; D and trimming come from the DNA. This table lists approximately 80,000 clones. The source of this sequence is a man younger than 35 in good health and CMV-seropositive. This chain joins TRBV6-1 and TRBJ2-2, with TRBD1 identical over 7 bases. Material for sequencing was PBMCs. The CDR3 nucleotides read TGTGCCAGCAGTGAATGGACAGGCAACACCGGGGAGCTGTTTTTT. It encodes CASSEWTGNTGELFF.